This TCR beta chain came from a study of cytomegalovirus exposure and HLA in healthy donors. Across the whole study: Samples from HLA-typed donors yielded 85 million to 95 million unique TCRs in an early data release. Study outcomes and limitations: V- and J-gene trimming in TCR beta was tied to a missense DCLRE1C variant by an analysis performed later. The majority of TCR sequences were rare, yet some public TCRs appeared in many donors. Presence/absence analyses assumed roughly uniform sequencing depth across donors, which may not hold.

CDR1 and CDR2 from the germline V gene are LNHDA and SQIVND (reference sequence). Losses at the gene ends were 0 bases for V and 0 bases for J; bases not matched to a gene: 3. The CDR3 is 16 amino acids. A note on this clone: Its target is not known.

PCR involved 60 Vbeta and 13 Jbeta primers. Clones were sequenced by immunoSEQ multiplex PCR, and TCRdb holds only the in-frame ones, with some missing. The repertoire holds approximately 160,000 clones, with about 71% as singletons. This sequence was found in a middle-aged woman in good health and CMV-seropositive. The sequenced material came from PBMCs. The chain recombines TRBV19 with TRBJ2-7, with TRBD2 matching 9 bases. The CDR3 region has the DNA TGTGCCAGTAGTATAGAAGCGGGGGGTCCCTCCTACGAGCAGTACTTC. It yields the protein CASSIEAGGPSYEQYF.